The sequence of this T cell receptor (beta chain) was determined in a study of shared clonotypes between healthy human individuals (TCRdb year 2020). Describing the broader study: The cohort comprised a couple of women and a few men aged 18 to 49 years. For each donor, CD4 naive and CD4 memory were each given three plates, CD8 naive was given two plates, and CD8 memory was given one plate. Leukapheresis yielded between about 0.85 and 10 billion PBMCs per donor. Libraries were prepared and TCR repertoires were sequenced by different laboratories using diverse techniques, in order to increase sequencing depth and limit assay-specific biases. The study deeply sequenced blood TCR repertoires of five healthy adults to estimate repertoire size and the extent of clonotype sharing between individuals.

Using the deep immunoSEQ assay, TCR CDR3 regions were amplified from genomic DNA by multiplex PCR. For each cell subset, the extracted genomic DNA was distributed evenly across all wells of several immunoSEQ 96-well plates, and each plate served as one replicate. For sorted subsets, each replicate PCR was loaded with around 200 ng genomic DNA, equivalent to 32,000 or so T cell genomes. Purified libraries were measured with a Qubit 3.0 fluorometer, size-checked on a Bioanalyzer 2100, and measured again with the KAPA Library Quantification kit. Each immunoSEQ 96-well plate was sequenced on its own single-read 150-cycle Illumina NextSeq 550 flow cell. In the paper's pipeline: The immunoSEQ output contained only junctional sequences without quality scores, so filtering could not match that applied to full-length reads. To assign V/J genes and CDR3, sequences were annotated against IMGT germline references using PyIR, a Python wrapper for IgBLAST v1.9. Any read was removed if the V/J assignment was weak (E-value above 1e-6), the CDR3 was missing, or the read contained stop codons, out-of-frame junctions, or ambiguous translated residues. V3J clonotypes were defined as sequences sharing the same inferred V gene, J gene, and CDR3 amino acid sequence. Percentage overlap between repertoires was computed as shared unique clonotypes divided by the size of the smaller repertoire. Three approaches were used to assess repertoire richness: RTK rarefaction, the Chao1 estimator, and Recon v2.1 estimates of unobserved clonotypes. For all TCRbeta clonotypes obtained by the gDNA method from a handful of donors, generation probabilities were computed with OLGA. This immuneACCESS table, as held by TCRdb, lists in-frame sequences with V and J called but not all clones. Of the missing ones, under half trace to an unresolved V gene in checked studies; the others have no known cause. Clone size and the V and J calls come from that table; the DNA yielded D and trimming. This sample is represented by about 2,500,000 clones; approximately 92% of them were singletons. Clones ranked in the top ten supply about 0.13% of the sample.

Including the terminal cysteine and phenylalanine, the CDR3 comprises 11 residues. Only the CDR3 DNA is retained, 33 bases long and in frame from the first base. Based on the germline V gene, the CDR1 and CDR2 sequences are MNHNS and SASEGT. Trimming takes 6 bases from V and 8 bases from J, and the germline ends sit 8 bases apart. The full study reports these points: Based on pairwise subsampling, the degree of clonotype sharing among donors was expected to be affected by sequencing depth. Estimated clonotype richness was generally larger for naive than for memory subsets. Compared with non-shared clonotypes, the clonotypes found in all four sorted-subset donors had higher generation probabilities. Even with the large sequencing depth, rarefaction of the sorted-subset datasets indicated that sequencing was incomplete. The genetic and exposure-history diversity represented was limited by the small number of donors. Sampling was limited to blood, and TCR repertoires in tissue likely differ from TCR repertoires in blood. When several donors were compared, the shared fraction of clonotypes was roughly 4.8% for naive CD4, roughly 3.4% for naive CD8, 2.3% for memory CD4, and 0.35% to 0.5% for memory CD8.

Donors were healthy HIV-negative adults with no recently reported acute infections or vaccinations. Every donor was a Caucasian adult residing in Nashville, Tennessee, USA. CD4+ T cells were enriched by magnetic negative selection, after which naive cells were positively selected on CD45RA and the negative fraction was taken as the memory subset. Blood was collected by leukapheresis, and PBMCs were isolated by Ficoll-Histopaque density gradient centrifugation and then cryopreserved in liquid nitrogen vapor phase. Analytical flow cytometry was used to check the purity and quantity of each magnetically sorted T cell population. Genomic DNA was isolated from every sorted fraction and measured by UV absorbance on a Nanodrop 2000c. On this clone: Its antigen has not been determined. Within one base of it there is no much larger clone, and no base qualities were kept.

This TCR was recovered from a man between 18 and 35 years old in good health. The sequencing input was naive CD4+ T cells sorted from blood. This specimen's cell subset or site label, per the study, means: CD45RA+ positively selected. The V gene is TRBV6-1 and the J gene is TRBJ1-5; the D gene identity is not certain. The nucleotides read TGTGCCAGCAGGACCGGAGAGCCCCAGCATTTT. The resulting protein is CASRTGEPQHF.